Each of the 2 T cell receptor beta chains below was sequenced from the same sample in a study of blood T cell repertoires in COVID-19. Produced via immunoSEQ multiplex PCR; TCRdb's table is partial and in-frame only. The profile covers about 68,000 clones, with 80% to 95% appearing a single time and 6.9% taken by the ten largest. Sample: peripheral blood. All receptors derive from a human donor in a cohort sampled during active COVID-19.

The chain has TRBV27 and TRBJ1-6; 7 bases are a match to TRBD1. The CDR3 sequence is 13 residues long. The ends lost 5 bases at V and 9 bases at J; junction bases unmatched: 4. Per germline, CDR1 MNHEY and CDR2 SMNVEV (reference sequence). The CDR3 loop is CASSLTGASPLHF. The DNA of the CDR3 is TGTGCCAGCAGTCTCACAGGGGCTTCACCCCTCCACTTT.

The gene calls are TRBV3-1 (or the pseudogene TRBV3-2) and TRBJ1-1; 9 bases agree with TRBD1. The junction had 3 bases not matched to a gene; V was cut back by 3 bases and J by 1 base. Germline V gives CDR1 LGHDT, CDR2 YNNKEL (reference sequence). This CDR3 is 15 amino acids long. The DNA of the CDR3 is TGTGCCAGCAGCCATACAGGGGGCTCGAACACTGAAGCTTTCTTT. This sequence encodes CASSHTGGSNTEAFF.